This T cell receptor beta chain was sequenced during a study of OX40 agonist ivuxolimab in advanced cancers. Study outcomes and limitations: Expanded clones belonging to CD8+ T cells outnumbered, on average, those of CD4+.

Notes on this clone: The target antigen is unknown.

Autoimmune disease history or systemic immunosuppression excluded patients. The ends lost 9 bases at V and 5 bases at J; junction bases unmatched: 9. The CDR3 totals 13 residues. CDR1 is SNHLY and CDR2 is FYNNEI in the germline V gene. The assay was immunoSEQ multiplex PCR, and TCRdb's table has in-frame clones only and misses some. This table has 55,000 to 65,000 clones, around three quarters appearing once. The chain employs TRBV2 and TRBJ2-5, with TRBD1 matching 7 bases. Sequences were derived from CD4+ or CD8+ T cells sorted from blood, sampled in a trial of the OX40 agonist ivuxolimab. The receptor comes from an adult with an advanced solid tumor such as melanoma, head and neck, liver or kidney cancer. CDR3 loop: CASGRDRVETQYF. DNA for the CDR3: TGTGCCAGTGGGCGAGACAGGGTCGAGACCCAGTACTTC.